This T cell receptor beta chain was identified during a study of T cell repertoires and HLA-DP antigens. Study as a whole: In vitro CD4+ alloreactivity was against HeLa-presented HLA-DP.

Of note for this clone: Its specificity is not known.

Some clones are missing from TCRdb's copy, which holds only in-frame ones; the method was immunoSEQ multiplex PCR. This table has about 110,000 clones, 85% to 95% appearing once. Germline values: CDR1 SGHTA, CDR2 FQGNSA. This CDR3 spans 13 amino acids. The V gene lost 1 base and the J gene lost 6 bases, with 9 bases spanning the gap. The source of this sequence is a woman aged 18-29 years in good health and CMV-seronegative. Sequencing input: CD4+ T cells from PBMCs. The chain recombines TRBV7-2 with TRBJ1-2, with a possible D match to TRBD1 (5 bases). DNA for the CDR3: TGTGCCAGCAGCTTAGGACAGCAAGATGGCTACACCTTC. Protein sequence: CASSLGQQDGYTF.